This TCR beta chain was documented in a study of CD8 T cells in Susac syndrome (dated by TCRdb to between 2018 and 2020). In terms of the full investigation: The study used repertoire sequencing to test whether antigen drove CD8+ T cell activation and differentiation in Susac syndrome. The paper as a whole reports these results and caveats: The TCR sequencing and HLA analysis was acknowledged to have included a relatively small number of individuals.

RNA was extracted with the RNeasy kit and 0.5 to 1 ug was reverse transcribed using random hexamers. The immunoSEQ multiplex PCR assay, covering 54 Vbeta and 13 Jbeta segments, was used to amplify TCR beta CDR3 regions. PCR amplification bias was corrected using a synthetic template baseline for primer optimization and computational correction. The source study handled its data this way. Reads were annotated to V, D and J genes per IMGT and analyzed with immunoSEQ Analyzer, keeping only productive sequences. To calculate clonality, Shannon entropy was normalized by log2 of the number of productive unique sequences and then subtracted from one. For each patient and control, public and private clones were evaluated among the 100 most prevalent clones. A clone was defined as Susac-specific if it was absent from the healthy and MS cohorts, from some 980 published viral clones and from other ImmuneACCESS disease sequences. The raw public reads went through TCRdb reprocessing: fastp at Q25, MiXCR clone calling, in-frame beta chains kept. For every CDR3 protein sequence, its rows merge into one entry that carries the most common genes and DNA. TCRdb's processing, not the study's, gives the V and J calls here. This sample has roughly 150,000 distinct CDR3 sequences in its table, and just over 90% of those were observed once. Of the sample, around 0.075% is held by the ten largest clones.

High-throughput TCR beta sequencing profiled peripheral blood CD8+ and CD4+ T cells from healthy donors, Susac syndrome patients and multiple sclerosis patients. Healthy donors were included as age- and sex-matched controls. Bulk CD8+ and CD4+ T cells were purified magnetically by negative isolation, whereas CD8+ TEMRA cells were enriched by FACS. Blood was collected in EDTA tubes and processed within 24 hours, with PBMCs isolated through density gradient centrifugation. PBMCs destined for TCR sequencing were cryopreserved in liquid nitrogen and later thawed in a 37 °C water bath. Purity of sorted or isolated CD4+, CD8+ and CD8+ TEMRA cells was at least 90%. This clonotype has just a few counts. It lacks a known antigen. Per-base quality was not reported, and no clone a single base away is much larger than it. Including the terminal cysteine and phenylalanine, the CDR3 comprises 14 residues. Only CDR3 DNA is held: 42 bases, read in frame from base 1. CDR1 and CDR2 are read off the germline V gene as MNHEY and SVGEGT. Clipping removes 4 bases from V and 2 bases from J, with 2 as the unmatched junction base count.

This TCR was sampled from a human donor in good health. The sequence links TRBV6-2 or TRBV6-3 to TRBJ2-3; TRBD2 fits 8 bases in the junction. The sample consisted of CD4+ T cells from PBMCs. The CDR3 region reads CASSLAGLTDTQYF. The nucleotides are TGTGCCAGCAGTTTAGCGGGACTCACAGATACGCAGTATTTT.